This TCR beta chain emerged from a study of blood T cells in healthy people across ages. Study results and caveats: One million T cells yielded diversity estimates that were considered underestimates. A greater number of naive CD4+ cells and higher diversity distinguished long-lived donors from aged donors. Age advanced and TCR beta diversity per million T cells fell, roughly linearly.

A remark on this clonotype: Its antigen is as yet unknown.

With a J-beta primer mix and a sample-barcoded 5' primer, a second PCR ran 7 to 11 cycles. Each cDNA molecule, via a template-switch adaptor with 12 random nucleotides, was tagged. One entry per CDR3 protein, called by TCRdb with MiXCR from the 5' RACE reads. The sample lists over 550,000 distinct CDR3 sequences, about 28% occurring once. V was pared by 5 bases and J by 2 bases, with 10 bases between. The CDR3 length is 13 residues. Germline loops: CDR1 SEHNR, CDR2 FQNEAQ (reference sequence). Sequencing used blood. This clonotype was obtained from a woman over 75 in good health. V and J are TRBV7-9 and TRBJ2-7, with D perhaps TRBD1 (6 bases). The CDR3 DNA reads TGTGCCAGCAGCCCTGGGGACACCTACGAGCAGTACTTC. Its protein is CASSPGDTYEQYF.